The rows below give T cell receptor beta chains drawn from one sample of a study of identifying expanded T cells in peripheral blood. The data were produced by immunoSEQ multiplex PCR, yet TCRdb's version contains in-frame clones alone and is incomplete. The sample yields 91,000 or so clones, more than 70% seen once. Material: blood. Every receptor here comes from a person between 18 and 75 years old in good health. Each CDR3 is given with its conserved first and last residue. The D gene is left open where the match is weak. Clone size appears in some rows only: once, few, many, or a class for an expanded clone.

abundance: -; d_gene: TRBD1; v_gene: TRBV4-2; j_gene: TRBJ1-1; CDR3aa: CASSRGQGVTEAFF; CDR3nt: TGTGCCAGCAGCCGTGGACAGGGGGTCACTGAAGCTTTCTTT
abundance: -; d_gene: TRBD1; v_gene: TRBV28; j_gene: TRBJ2-1; CDR3aa: CASRAPGQPYNEQFF; CDR3nt: TGTGCCAGCAGGGCTCCGGGACAGCCCTACAATGAGCAGTTCTTC
abundance: -; d_gene: -; v_gene: TRBV7-9; j_gene: TRBJ1-2; CDR3aa: CASSDILTEYGYTF; CDR3nt: TGTGCCAGCAGCGACATTCTTACGGAATATGGCTACACCTTC
abundance: -; d_gene: TRBD2; v_gene: TRBV28; j_gene: TRBJ2-1; CDR3aa: CASSPSGLAGAGEQFF; CDR3nt: TGTGCCAGCAGTCCCTCGGGACTAGCGGGAGCAGGGGAGCAGTTCTTC
abundance: -; d_gene: -; v_gene: TRBV4-2; j_gene: TRBJ2-2; CDR3aa: CASSQVETNTGELFF; CDR3nt: TGTGCCAGCAGCCAAGTTGAGACCAACACCGGGGAGCTGTTTTTT
abundance: once; d_gene: -; v_gene: TRBV6-1; j_gene: TRBJ2-2; CDR3aa: CASSIHRTGELFF; CDR3nt: TGTGCCAGCAGCATACACAGGACCGGGGAGCTGTTTTTT
abundance: -; d_gene: TRBD2; v_gene: TRBV4-3; j_gene: TRBJ2-2; CDR3aa: CARAMGGMPGELFF; CDR3nt: TGCGCCAGAGCCATGGGGGGGATGCCCGGGGAGCTGTTTTTT
abundance: -; d_gene: TRBD1; v_gene: TRBV2; j_gene: TRBJ2-3; CDR3aa: CASSAQGQESDTQYF; CDR3nt: TGTGCCAGCAGTGCACAGGGGCAAGAGTCAGATACGCAGTATTTT
abundance: -; d_gene: -; v_gene: TRBV10-2; j_gene: TRBJ1-5; CDR3aa: CASSPAVQPQHF; CDR3nt: TGCGCCAGCAGTCCCGCGGTTCAGCCCCAGCATTTT
abundance: few; d_gene: TRBD1; v_gene: TRBV28; j_gene: TRBJ1-5; CDR3aa: CASSFRQGSNQPQHF; CDR3nt: TGTGCCAGCAGTTTTCGACAGGGTAGCAATCAGCCCCAGCATTTT
abundance: -; d_gene: -; v_gene: TRBV4-1; j_gene: TRBJ1-4; CDR3aa: CASSQVIRGRLATNEKLFF; CDR3nt: TGCGCCAGCAGCCAAGTAATCAGGGGAAGGCTTGCAACTAATGAAAAACTGTTTTTT
abundance: -; d_gene: -; v_gene: TRBV5-1; j_gene: TRBJ1-1; CDR3aa: CASRSDGDTEAFF; CDR3nt: TGCGCCAGCAGGTCGGACGGGGACACTGAAGCTTTCTTT
abundance: -; d_gene: -; v_gene: TRBV5-1; j_gene: TRBJ2-3; CDR3aa: CASRGGGLSSTDTQYF; CDR3nt: TGCGCCAGCAGGGGCGGGGGCCTTTCCAGCACAGATACGCAGTATTTT
abundance: -; d_gene: -; v_gene: TRBV5-4; j_gene: TRBJ1-2; CDR3aa: CASSLVQGHYGYTF; CDR3nt: TGTGCCAGCAGCTTGGTCCAAGGTCACTATGGCTACACCTTC
abundance: -; d_gene: TRBD2; v_gene: TRBV6-1; j_gene: TRBJ2-5; CDR3aa: CASSVFSGGAETQYF; CDR3nt: TGTGCCAGCAGTGTTTTTAGCGGGGGGGCAGAGACCCAGTACTTC
abundance: -; d_gene: -; v_gene: TRBV29-1; j_gene: TRBJ2-3; CDR3aa: CSVVGGWGASGLLRTDTQYF; CDR3nt: TGCAGCGTTGTCGGGGGATGGGGGGCGAGCGGTCTCCTTCGCACAGATACGCAGTATTTT
abundance: -; d_gene: -; v_gene: TRBV30; j_gene: TRBJ2-3; CDR3aa: CAWSPLAAQDTQYF; CDR3nt: TGTGCCTGGAGTCCTCTTGCCGCGCAGGATACGCAGTATTTT
abundance: -; d_gene: -; v_gene: TRBV18; j_gene: TRBJ1-2; CDR3aa: CASAGTPSNYGYTF; CDR3nt: TGTGCCAGCGCGGGGACACCGTCTAACTATGGCTACACCTTC
abundance: -; d_gene: TRBD1; v_gene: TRBV6-1; j_gene: TRBJ1-1; CDR3aa: CASSEALGTGNTEAFF; CDR3nt: TGTGCCAGCAGTGAAGCGCTTGGGACAGGGAACACTGAAGCTTTCTTT
abundance: few; d_gene: -; v_gene: TRBV13; j_gene: TRBJ1-1; CDR3aa: CASSTYRREAFF; CDR3nt: TGTGCCAGCAGCACATACAGGAGGGAAGCTTTCTTT
abundance: -; d_gene: -; v_gene: TRBV10-1; j_gene: TRBJ2-7; CDR3aa: CASSESRGAGEQYF; CDR3nt: TGCGCCAGCAGTGAGTCTCGGGGGGCTGGCGAGCAGTACTTC
abundance: -; d_gene: -; v_gene: TRBV10-2; j_gene: TRBJ1-1; CDR3aa: CASSAISGHLRGTEAFF; CDR3nt: TGCGCCAGCAGTGCAATATCGGGACACTTAAGAGGGACTGAAGCTTTCTTT
abundance: -; d_gene: -; v_gene: TRBV4-1; j_gene: TRBJ2-2; CDR3aa: CASRPQENTGELFF; CDR3nt: TGCGCCAGCAGGCCACAAGAGAACACCGGGGAGCTGTTTTTT
abundance: -; d_gene: -; v_gene: TRBV18; j_gene: TRBJ2-2; CDR3aa: CASSRGQGKDTGELFF; CDR3nt: TGTGCCAGCTCACGCGGGCAGGGGAAAGACACCGGGGAGCTGTTTTTT
abundance: -; d_gene: -; v_gene: TRBV25-1; j_gene: TRBJ1-6; CDR3aa: CASSEVRTNSPLHF; CDR3nt: TGTGCCAGCAGTGAAGTCAGAACTAATTCACCCCTCCACTTT
abundance: once; d_gene: -; v_gene: TRBV21-1; j_gene: TRBJ2-1; CDR3aa: CASSKGGEREANEQFF; CDR3nt: TGTGCCAGCAGCAAAGGAGGCGAGCGGGAGGCTAATGAGCAGTTCTTC
abundance: -; d_gene: TRBD1; v_gene: TRBV4-1; j_gene: TRBJ2-7; CDR3aa: CASSVRQGAYEQYF; CDR3nt: TGCGCCAGCTCAGTAAGACAGGGGGCTTACGAGCAGTACTTC
abundance: -; d_gene: TRBD1; v_gene: TRBV7-9; j_gene: TRBJ2-2; CDR3aa: CASSFQGQGVPGELFF; CDR3nt: TGTGCCAGCAGCTTTCAAGGACAGGGGGTTCCCGGGGAGCTGTTTTTT
abundance: -; d_gene: -; v_gene: TRBV6-5; j_gene: TRBJ1-1; CDR3aa: CASSYRRQPYTEAFF; CDR3nt: TGTGCCAGCAGTTACCGGAGGCAACCTTACACTGAAGCTTTCTTT
abundance: -; d_gene: -; v_gene: TRBV19; j_gene: TRBJ2-1; CDR3aa: CASSIRADSTVGRIDEQFF; CDR3nt: TGTGCCAGTAGTATACGCGCCGATAGCACTGTAGGGAGGATCGATGAGCAGTTCTTC
abundance: -; d_gene: -; v_gene: TRBV7-6; j_gene: TRBJ2-7; CDR3aa: CASSFDPAGRGSYEQYF; CDR3nt: TGTGCCAGCAGCTTCGACCCCGCCGGGCGGGGTTCCTACGAGCAGTACTTC
abundance: -; d_gene: TRBD2; v_gene: TRBV30; j_gene: TRBJ2-1; CDR3aa: CAWSWAGASNEQFF; CDR3nt: TGTGCCTGGAGTTGGGCGGGAGCAAGTAATGAGCAGTTCTTC
abundance: -; d_gene: TRBD1; v_gene: TRBV28; j_gene: TRBJ2-1; CDR3aa: CASSRQGNEQFF; CDR3nt: TGTGCCAGCAGCCGACAGGGCAATGAGCAGTTCTTC
abundance: -; d_gene: -; v_gene: TRBV5-6; j_gene: TRBJ1-5; CDR3aa: CASSAGHNSNQPQHF; CDR3nt: TGTGCCAGCAGCGCGGGACACAATAGCAATCAGCCCCAGCATTTT
abundance: -; d_gene: TRBD1; v_gene: TRBV18; j_gene: TRBJ2-6; CDR3aa: CASSLLTGVLSGANVLTF; CDR3nt: TGTGCCAGCTCACTACTTACAGGGGTACTCTCTGGGGCCAACGTCCTGACTTTC
abundance: -; d_gene: -; v_gene: TRBV25-1; j_gene: TRBJ2-7; CDR3aa: CASSERRAGHEQYF; CDR3nt: TGTGCCAGCAGTGAAAGGAGGGCTGGCCACGAGCAGTACTTC
abundance: -; d_gene: -; v_gene: TRBV7-9; j_gene: TRBJ1-1; CDR3aa: CASSFGNTEAFF; CDR3nt: TGTGCCAGCAGCTTTGGGAACACTGAAGCTTTCTTT
abundance: -; d_gene: -; v_gene: TRBV5-4; j_gene: TRBJ1-1; CDR3aa: CASSLGGTPATEAFF; CDR3nt: TGTGCCAGCAGCTTGGGAGGGACCCCGGCCACTGAAGCTTTCTTT
abundance: once; d_gene: -; v_gene: TRBV18; j_gene: TRBJ2-7; CDR3aa: CASSPVKGQDEQYF; CDR3nt: TGTGCCAGCTCACCTGTGAAGGGGCAGGACGAGCAGTACTTC
abundance: -; d_gene: -; v_gene: TRBV5-1; j_gene: TRBJ2-5; CDR3aa: CASSPGNEETQYF; CDR3nt: TGCGCCAGCAGTCCGGGGAACGAAGAGACCCAGTACTTC
abundance: -; d_gene: -; v_gene: TRBV30; j_gene: TRBJ1-6; CDR3aa: CAWSVRDSPLHF; CDR3nt: TGTGCCTGGAGTGTCAGAGATTCACCCCTCCACTTT
abundance: -; d_gene: -; v_gene: TRBV18; j_gene: TRBJ1-2; CDR3aa: CASSLKTENYGYTF; CDR3nt: TGTGCCAGCTCACTTAAGACAGAGAATTATGGCTACACCTTC
abundance: -; d_gene: -; v_gene: TRBV11-2; j_gene: TRBJ1-1; CDR3aa: CASGGIGTEAFF; CDR3nt: TGTGCCAGCGGGGGAATCGGCACTGAAGCTTTCTTT
abundance: -; d_gene: -; v_gene: TRBV2; j_gene: TRBJ2-3; CDR3aa: CANTGYDTQYF; CDR3nt: TGTGCCAACACAGGGTACGATACGCAGTATTTT
abundance: -; d_gene: -; v_gene: TRBV5-6; j_gene: TRBJ2-5; CDR3aa: CASSLESGAKRETQYF; CDR3nt: TGTGCCAGCAGCTTGGAGTCCGGGGCAAAAAGGGAGACCCAGTACTTC
abundance: -; d_gene: -; v_gene: TRBV5-5; j_gene: TRBJ1-3; CDR3aa: CASSLVGRGNTIYF; CDR3nt: TGTGCCAGCAGCTTGGTGGGACGTGGAAACACCATATATTTT
abundance: -; d_gene: TRBD2; v_gene: TRBV27; j_gene: TRBJ2-7; CDR3aa: CASSRVAGGREQYF; CDR3nt: TGTGCCAGTTCCAGGGTAGCGGGAGGGCGAGAGCAGTACTTC
abundance: -; d_gene: -; v_gene: TRBV7-3; j_gene: TRBJ2-2; CDR3aa: CASSLARANTGELFF; CDR3nt: TGTGCCAGCAGCTTAGCCAGGGCGAACACCGGGGAGCTGTTTTTT
abundance: -; d_gene: TRBD2; v_gene: TRBV11-2; j_gene: TRBJ2-7; CDR3aa: CASSLDPGGTYEQYF; CDR3nt: TGTGCCAGCAGCTTAGATCCGGGAGGGACCTACGAGCAGTACTTC
abundance: -; d_gene: -; v_gene: TRBV4-3; j_gene: TRBJ1-4; CDR3aa: CASSYRVRGEKLFF; CDR3nt: TGCGCCAGCAGCTACAGGGTTCGGGGTGAAAAACTGTTTTTT
abundance: -; d_gene: -; v_gene: TRBV5-6; j_gene: TRBJ2-1; CDR3aa: CASSQSRWGGYNEQFF; CDR3nt: TGTGCCAGCAGCCAATCAAGGTGGGGAGGATACAATGAGCAGTTCTTC
abundance: -; d_gene: TRBD2; v_gene: TRBV6-1; j_gene: TRBJ2-5; CDR3aa: CASSDLREGETQYF; CDR3nt: TGTGCCAGCAGTGATTTACGGGAGGGTGAGACCCAGTACTTC
abundance: -; d_gene: TRBD1; v_gene: TRBV19; j_gene: TRBJ2-1; CDR3aa: CASRLAQGKGNEQFF; CDR3nt: TGTGCCAGTAGATTAGCACAGGGGAAAGGGAATGAGCAGTTCTTC
abundance: once; d_gene: -; v_gene: TRBV5-1; j_gene: TRBJ1-1; CDR3aa: CASSLVAGEAFF; CDR3nt: TGCGCCAGCAGCTTGGTTGCCGGTGAAGCTTTCTTT
abundance: -; d_gene: -; v_gene: TRBV6-6; j_gene: TRBJ1-1; CDR3aa: CASSSSGRRDNEAFF; CDR3nt: TGTGCCAGCAGTTCGTCGGGACGGCGAGATAATGAAGCTTTCTTT
abundance: -; d_gene: TRBD2; v_gene: TRBV6-1; j_gene: TRBJ2-5; CDR3aa: CASAGGGGETQYF; CDR3nt: TGTGCCAGCGCGGGGGGTGGAGGGGAGACCCAGTACTTC
abundance: -; d_gene: -; v_gene: TRBV5-6; j_gene: TRBJ2-4; CDR3aa: CASSWWDKNIQYF; CDR3nt: TGTGCCAGCAGCTGGTGGGACAAAAACATTCAGTACTTC
abundance: few; d_gene: TRBD1; v_gene: TRBV5-4; j_gene: TRBJ1-2; CDR3aa: CASSLGTGGYGYTF; CDR3nt: TGTGCCAGCAGCCTAGGGACAGGTGGATATGGCTACACCTTC
abundance: -; d_gene: -; v_gene: TRBV4-3; j_gene: TRBJ2-3; CDR3aa: CASSRAWGNTQYF; CDR3nt: TGCGCCAGCAGCCGCGCCTGGGGTAATACGCAGTATTTT